The 22 T cell receptor beta chains below were found in one sample sequenced in a study of blood T cell repertoires in COVID-19. The data were produced by immunoSEQ multiplex PCR, yet TCRdb's version contains in-frame clones alone and is incomplete. The table shows around 180,000 clones, with 84% occurring only once. Material: PBMCs or T cells enriched from blood (not recorded which). The receptors derive from a man aged 45 to 65 who had recovered from COVID-19.

The chain joins TRBV2 to TRBJ1-2; D uncertain. The V gene lost 4 bases and the J gene lost 4 bases, with 4 bases spanning the gap. The CDR3 runs to 11 residues. CDR1 and CDR2 (germline): SNHLY, FYNNEI. CDR3 in DNA: TGTGCCAGCAGTGCCGTCTATGGCTACACCTTC. It codes for CASSAVYGYTF. Combining the CDR3 with reference TRBV2 and TRBJ1-2 gives the whole variable domain EPEVTQTPSHQVTQMGQEVILRCVPISNHLYFYWYRQILGQKVEFLVSFYNNEISEKSEIFDDQFSVERPDGSNFTLKIRSTKLEDSAMYFCASSAVYGYTFGSGTRLTVV.

This rearrangement joins TRBV30 to TRBJ1-6, with D perhaps TRBD1 (6 bases). V was clipped by 5 bases and J by 7 bases, with 12 bases between them. The germline V gene has CDR1 GTSNPN and CDR2 SVGIG (reference sequence). The CDR3 is 13 residues long. The CDR3 loop reads CAWAQGNNSPLHF. The DNA of the CDR3 is TGTGCCTGGGCGCAGGGGAACAATTCACCCCTCCACTTT.

The CDR3, as DNA: TGTGCCAGCAGCGTAGTTCAACAGGGGGCCGGGGAGCTGTTTTTT. It is translated as CASSVVQQGAGELFF. V is TRBV9 and J is TRBJ2-2; 8 nucleotides line up with TRBD1. V shed 0 bases and J 6 bases; nucleotides not matched to a gene: 4. Germline-derived CDR1 and CDR2 are SGDLS and YYNGEE. The CDR3 is made up of 15 amino acids.

J is TRBJ2-2 and V is TRBV7-2; possible D gene TRBD1, 6 bases. CDR1 is SGHTA and CDR2 is FQGNSA in the germline V gene. The CDR3 covers 16 residues. V dropped 4 bases and J dropped 0 bases, with 12 bases sitting between them. The CDR3 coding sequence is TGTGCCAGCAGCTCCCGGACAGACGCGAACACCGGGGAGCTGTTTTTT. Protein sequence: CASSSRTDANTGELFF.

J is TRBJ2-1 and V is TRBV6-5; D perhaps matches TRBD1 (5 bases). Trimming took off 4 bases at V and 5 bases at J, with 15 bases between the two ends. The germline CDR1 and CDR2 sequences are MNHEY and SVGAGI. The length of the CDR3 is 15 residues. The CDR3 region is CASSSRQRLNNEQFF. The DNA for the CDR3 is TGTGCCAGCAGTTCCAGACAGAGGTTAAACAATGAGCAGTTCTTC.

In its sample, this clone was seen a few times. This chain uses TRBV19 with TRBJ1-1; the match to TRBD1 covers 7 bases. The CDR3 has 14 amino acids. In germline, CDR1 is LNHDA, CDR2 SQIVND (reference sequence). The V gene end was trimmed by 6 bases and the J gene end by 11 bases; junction bases not matched to a gene: 15. The CDR3 loop reads CASRADRLAPRAFF. CDR3 DNA: TGTGCCAGTAGAGCGGACAGGCTAGCCCCCAGGGCTTTCTTT.

V and J are TRBV30 and TRBJ1-1; D gene ambiguous. Deletions cut 1 base from V and 4 bases from J, with 13 bases between. The CDR3 totals 14 residues. Germline assignment: CDR1 GTSNPN and CDR2 SVGIG (reference sequence). CDR3 in DNA: TGTGCCTGGAGTGGACTAGAAACGTTCACTGAAGCTTTCTTT. Translating it yields CAWSGLETFTEAFF.

This chain uses TRBV6-5 with TRBJ1-1, with a possible D match to TRBD1 (5 bases). This CDR3 is built from 15 residues. Trimming removed 0 bases at V and 1 base at J, with 9 bases between. CDR1 is MNHEY, CDR2 SVGAGI, per germline. The CDR3 nucleotides are TGTGCCAGCAGTTACTCTCCAGGGAAGAACACTGAAGCTTTCTTT. This sequence encodes CASSYSPGKNTEAFF.

The V gene is TRBV7-9, the J gene TRBJ1-1; 10 nucleotides align to TRBD1. Germline assignment: CDR1 SEHNR and CDR2 FQNEAQ (reference sequence). With V trimmed by 2 bases and J by 4 bases, 10 bases remained unmatched. The CDR3 totals 17 residues. CDR3 protein: CASSLRDRGKRGTEAFF. The CDR3 DNA sequence: TGTGCCAGCAGCTTAAGGGACAGGGGAAAAAGGGGCACTGAAGCTTTCTTT.

The V call is TRBV29-1, the J call TRBJ1-1; D may be TRBD1 (5 bases). CDR3 length equals 15 residues. Germline loops: CDR1 SQVTM, CDR2 ANQGSEA. The ends were cut back, 6 bases at V and 0 bases at J, with 17 bases in the middle. Here the CDR3 reads CSVWVGAGMNTEAFF. The CDR3 DNA is TGCAGCGTATGGGTTGGGGCAGGAATGAACACTGAAGCTTTCTTT.

J is TRBJ2-6 and V is TRBV9; D not resolved. The CDR3 is 17 residues long. Germline CDR1 SGDLS, CDR2 YYNGEE. The ends were cut back, 1 base at V and 4 bases at J, with 15 bases in the middle. Here the CDR3 reads CASSVRGTRGGANVLTF. CDR3 nucleotides: TGTGCCAGCAGCGTACGCGGCACTCGTGGGGGGGCCAACGTCCTGACTTTC.

Here the CDR3 DNA reads TGTGCCAGCAGCAATCCTAGCTCTGGACCGGGTAATGAGCAGTTCTTC. It translates to CASSNPSSGPGNEQFF. This chain connects TRBV5-4 to TRBJ2-1; TRBD2 might be the D (5 bases). Trimming shortened V by 4 bases and J by 7 bases, and 21 bases separated the two germline ends. The CDR3 runs to 16 residues. Germline V gene sequence: CDR1 SGHNT, CDR2 YYREEE (reference sequence). The variable domain in full, with the rest retrieved from reference TRBV5-4 and TRBJ2-1, is ETGVTQSPTHLIKTRGQQVTLRCSSQSGHNTVSWYQQALGQGPQFIFQYYREEENGRGNFPPRFSGLQFPNYSSELNVNALELDDSALYLCASSNPSSGPGNEQFFGPGTRLTVL.

The rearrangement links TRBV7-9 to TRBJ2-2, with TRBD2 matching over 12 bases. This CDR3 comprises 15 residues. Germline lookup yields CDR1 SEHNR and CDR2 FQNEAQ (reference sequence). V trimming: 5 bases; J trimming: 7 bases; junction bases outside the gene matches: 5. This CDR3 is CASSPSGGALGELFF. The CDR3 DNA is TGTGCCAGCAGCCCTAGCGGGGGGGCGCTCGGGGAGCTGTTTTTT.

This clone was detected once. The chain uses TRBV6-2 or TRBV6-3 and TRBJ2-7; perhaps TRBD1 as D (5 bases). Germline V CDR1 and CDR2: MNHEY, SVGEGT. V lost 3 bases to trimming and J lost 0 bases, with 12 bases between them. CDR3 length: 15 amino acids. CDR3 DNA: TGTGCCAGCAGTTATGAGGACACTGACTCCTACGAGCAGTACTTC. As protein: CASSYEDTDSYEQYF.

The rearrangement joins TRBV14 to TRBJ1-6, with D hard to call. V gave up 0 bases and J gave up 7 bases, with 10 bases separating them. CDR3 length equals 15 residues. Germline V gives CDR1 SGHDN, CDR2 FVKESK. CDR3 amino acids: CASSQDFGVNSPLHF. The CDR3 DNA follows: TGTGCCAGCAGCCAAGATTTCGGGGTAAATTCACCCCTCCACTTT.

This clone occurred once. The CDR3 DNA follows: TGTGCCTGGTCTAGCGGGGACCACAATGAGCAGTTCTTC. Translating it yields CAWSSGDHNEQFF. The chain recombines TRBV30 with TRBJ2-1; TRBD2 matches 9 bases. CDR3 length: 13 amino acids. V shed 5 bases, J shed 5 bases, and the junction held 4 bases outside the gene matches. In germline, CDR1 is GTSNPN, CDR2 SVGIG (reference sequence).

The chain has TRBV11-2 and TRBJ1-1; TRBD1 matches at 8 bases. The germline V gene encodes CDR1 SGHAT and CDR2 FQNNGV. V lost 2 bases to trimming and J lost 9 bases; unmatched junction nucleotides: 11. The CDR3 sequence is 15 residues long. The chain's CDR3 is CASSLRPTGGEKAFF. Written as DNA, the CDR3 is TGTGCCAGCAGCTTACGCCCAACAGGGGGAGAAAAAGCTTTCTTT.

This chain connects TRBV3-1 (or the pseudogene TRBV3-2) to TRBJ2-5; D might be TRBD2 (5 bases). This CDR3 region has 15 residues. V was clipped by 1 base and J by 4 bases, with 13 bases between them. Germline CDR1 reads LGHDT; CDR2 reads YNNKEL (reference sequence). The CDR3 here is CASSQARGRPETQYF. CDR3 DNA: TGTGCCAGCAGCCAAGCTAGAGGGCGCCCAGAGACCCAGTACTTC.

The chain combines TRBV5-4 with TRBJ2-2; 12 nucleotides align to TRBD2. The trim removed 4 bases at V and 7 bases at J, leaving 8 bases unmatched. This CDR3 is 16 amino acids long. From germline, CDR1 is SGHNT and CDR2 YYREEE (reference sequence). The CDR3: CASSPSGGARGGELFF. CDR3 sequence (DNA): TGTGCCAGCAGCCCTAGCGGGGGGGCCCGGGGCGGGGAGCTGTTTTTT.

This chain connects TRBV7-2 to TRBJ1-4; D not certain. CDR1 is SGHTA, CDR2 FQGNSA, per germline. This CDR3 has 15 residues. The V end was cut by 1 base, the J end by 11 bases, with 17 bases between. CDR3: CASSLVAGQHHKLFF. As DNA, the CDR3 is TGTGCCAGCAGCTTAGTGGCAGGTCAGCACCATAAACTGTTTTTT.

V is TRBV5-1 and J is TRBJ2-3; 10 bases map to TRBD2. This CDR3 is built from 16 residues. Germline V gives CDR1 SGHRS, CDR2 YFSETQ. The V gene end was trimmed by 0 bases and the J gene end by 2 bases; junction bases not matched to a gene: 3. The CDR3: CASSLASGGYTDTQYF. The CDR3 bases are TGCGCCAGCAGCTTGGCTAGCGGGGGTTACACAGATACGCAGTATTTT.

This sequence joins TRBV11-3 and TRBJ2-1, with a tentative D call TRBD2 (5 bases). Trimming took 1 base from V and 6 from J, leaving 10 bases between them. The CDR3 contains 14 residues. Germline CDR1 is SGHNT and CDR2 is YENEEA. This CDR3 reads CASSLGGSGNEQFF. CDR3 coding DNA: TGTGCCAGCAGCTTAGGAGGGTCCGGCAATGAGCAGTTCTTC.